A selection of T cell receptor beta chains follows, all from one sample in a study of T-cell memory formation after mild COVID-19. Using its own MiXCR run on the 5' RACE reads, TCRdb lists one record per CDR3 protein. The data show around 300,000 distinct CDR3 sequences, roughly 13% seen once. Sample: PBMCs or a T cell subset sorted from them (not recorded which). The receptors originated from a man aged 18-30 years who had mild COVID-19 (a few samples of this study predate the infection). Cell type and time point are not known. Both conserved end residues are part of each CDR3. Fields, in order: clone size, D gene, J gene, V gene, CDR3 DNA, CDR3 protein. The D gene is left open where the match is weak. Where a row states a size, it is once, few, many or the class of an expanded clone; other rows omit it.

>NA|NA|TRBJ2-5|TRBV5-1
TGCGCCAGCAACGAAGGACGAGATATATTCCAAGAGACCCAGTACTTC
CASNEGRDIFQETQYF
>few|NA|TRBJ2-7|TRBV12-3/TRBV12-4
TGTGCCAGCAGTCTATCCTCGGCGGGGGCTACCTACGAGCAGTACTTC
CASSLSSAGATYEQYF
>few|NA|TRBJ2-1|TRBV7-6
TGTGCCAGCAGCTTAGGGGCACACAATGAGCAGTTCTTC
CASSLGAHNEQFF
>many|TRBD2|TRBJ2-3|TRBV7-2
TGTGCCAGCAGCCGAGCTAGCGGGGGAGGGGCAGATACGCAGTATTTT
CASSRASGGGADTQYF
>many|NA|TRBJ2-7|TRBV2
TGTGCCAGCAGTGAAATCGGCACTCCGTTTTACGAGCAGTACTTC
CASSEIGTPFYEQYF
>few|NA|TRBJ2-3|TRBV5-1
TGCGCCAGCAGCTTGCTCCCGGCGGACAGTCGCACAGATACGCAGTATTTT
CASSLLPADSRTDTQYF
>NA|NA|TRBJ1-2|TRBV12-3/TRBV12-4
TGTGCCAGCACCCTAGGGGAAAGGATTGAAGGCTACACCTTC
CASTLGERIEGYTF
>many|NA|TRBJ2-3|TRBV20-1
TGCAGTGCCGCCCCAGGGCCAGGGGGCACAGATACGCAGTATTTT
CSAAPGPGGTDTQYF
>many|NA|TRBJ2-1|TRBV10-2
TGCGCCGTACTCCGGGACAATTACAATGAGCAGTTCTTC
CAVLRDNYNEQFF
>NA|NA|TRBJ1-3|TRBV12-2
NA
CASRLAFGRGASYSGNTIYF
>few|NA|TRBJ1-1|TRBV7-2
TGTGCCAGCAGCTCTGTTGGCGACACTGAAGCTTTCTTT
CASSSVGDTEAFF
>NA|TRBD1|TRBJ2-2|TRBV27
TGTGCCAGCTCCGAACCGGACAGGGCGAACACCGGGGAGCTGTTTTTT
CASSEPDRANTGELFF
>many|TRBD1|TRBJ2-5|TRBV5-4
TGTGCCAGCAGCCTCGGACAGGGCGGGGAGACCCAGTACTTC
CASSLGQGGETQYF
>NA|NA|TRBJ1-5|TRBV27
TGTGCCAGCAGTCCCCTAGGCGGGGATTCTAGCAATCAGCCCCAGCATTTT
CASSPLGGDSSNQPQHF
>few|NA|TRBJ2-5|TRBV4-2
TGTGCCAGCAGCCAAGATAGAACTGGTGGCTCCCAAGAGACCCAGTACTTC
CASSQDRTGGSQETQYF
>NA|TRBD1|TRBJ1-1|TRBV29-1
TGCAGCGTGAAACTAGAACAGGGGGCGCAAACTGAAGCTTTCTTT
CSVKLEQGAQTEAFF
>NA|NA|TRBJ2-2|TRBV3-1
TGTGCCAGCAGCTCTGAACCCGGGGAGCTGTTTTTT
CASSSEPGELFF
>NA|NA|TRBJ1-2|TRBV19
TGTGCCAGTAGTCCAACGACAGATTACTTCTATGGCTACACCTTC
CASSPTTDYFYGYTF
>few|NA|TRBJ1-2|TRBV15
TGTGCCACCAGCAGAGATCGGGGGGCCCCATATGGCTACACCTTC
CATSRDRGAPYGYTF
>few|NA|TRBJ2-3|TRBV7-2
TGTGCCAGCAGCCCGACTAGAGTTCGGTATTTT
CASSPTRVRYF
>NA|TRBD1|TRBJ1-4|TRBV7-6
TGTGCCAGCAGCGCCGGGACAGGGGAAGGGGATGAAAAACTGTTTTTT
CASSAGTGEGDEKLFF
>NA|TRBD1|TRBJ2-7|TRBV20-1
TGCAGTGCTGCGGACAGGGTGTTCGAGCAGTACTTC
CSAADRVFEQYF
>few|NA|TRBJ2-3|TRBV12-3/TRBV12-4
TGTGCCAGCAGTGGGGGGGGGCGGACAGATACGCAGTATTTT
CASSGGGRTDTQYF
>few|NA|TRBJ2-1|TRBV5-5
TGTGCCAGCAGCCCTAACAGGGAGGCCTACAATGAGCAGTTCTTC
CASSPNREAYNEQFF
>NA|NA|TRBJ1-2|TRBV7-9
TGTGCCAGCAGCTTCGGGACACGGGATGGCTACACCTTC
CASSFGTRDGYTF
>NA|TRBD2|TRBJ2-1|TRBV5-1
TGCGCCAGCAGCGTGGGACTAGCGGGGGGTGCCTACAATGAGCAGTTCTTC
CASSVGLAGGAYNEQFF
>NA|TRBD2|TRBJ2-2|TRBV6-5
TGTGCCAGCAGATATGAGGGAGGGATCGGGGAGCTGTTTTTT
CASRYEGGIGELFF
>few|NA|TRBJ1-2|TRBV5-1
TGCGCCAGCAGCTTGGCTGGGCTCAGCGGCTACACCTTC
CASSLAGLSGYTF
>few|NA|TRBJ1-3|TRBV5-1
TGCGCCAGCAGCCCAACGGCTTCAGGGTTCCGTGGAAACACCATATATTTT
CASSPTASGFRGNTIYF
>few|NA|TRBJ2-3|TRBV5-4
TGTGCCAGCAGCTATAGGGGTCGAGATACGCAGTATTTT
CASSYRGRDTQYF
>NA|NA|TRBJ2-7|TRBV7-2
TGTGCCAGCAGCTGGGACTCCCCCTACGAGCAGTACTTC
CASSWDSPYEQYF
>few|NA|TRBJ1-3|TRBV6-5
TGTGCCAGCAGTTACGAAGGGGGCTCTGGAAACACCATATATTTT
CASSYEGGSGNTIYF
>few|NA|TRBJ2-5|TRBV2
TGTGCCAGCAGTCGTAGCGTCTGGACCCAGTACTTC
CASSRSVWTQYF
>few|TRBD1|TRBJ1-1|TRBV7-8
TGTGCCAGCAGCCCCGGGACAGGGGGATTTTGGCGCTCGGTGGCTTTCTTT
CASSPGTGGFWRSVAFF
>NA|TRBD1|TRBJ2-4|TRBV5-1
TGCGCCAGCAGCCGCCCGGGACAGGGACTGAACATTCAGTACTTC
CASSRPGQGLNIQYF
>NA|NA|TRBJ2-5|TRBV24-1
TGTGCCACCAGTGATTCCGGCGGTTCAGCTTTCCAAGAGACCCAGTACTTC
CATSDSGGSAFQETQYF
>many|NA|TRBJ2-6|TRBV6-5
TGTGCCACTTGCAGACACTTCTCTGGGGCCAACGTCCTGACTTTC
CATCRHFSGANVLTF
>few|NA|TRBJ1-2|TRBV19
TGTGCCAGTAGTAGAGGACAGACCCTGGGGGACTATGGCTACACCTTC
CASSRGQTLGDYGYTF
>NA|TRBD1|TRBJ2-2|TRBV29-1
TGCAGCGCATCCAGGGGGCCCGGCACCGGGGAGCTGTTTTTT
CSASRGPGTGELFF
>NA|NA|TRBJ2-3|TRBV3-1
TGTGCCAGCAGCCAAGGTATAGCGAGAAGCACAGATACGCAGTATTTT
CASSQGIARSTDTQYF
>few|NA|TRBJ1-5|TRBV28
TGTGCCAGCAGTCCCCCGGCAGGGTGGCAGCCCCAGCATTTT
CASSPPAGWQPQHF
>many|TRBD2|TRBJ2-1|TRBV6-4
TGTGCCAGCAGTAAAGCCCGAGCGGGACTATACAATGAGCAGTTCTTC
CASSKARAGLYNEQFF
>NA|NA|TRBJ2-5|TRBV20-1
TGCAGTGCTCCCCGGGCGGACAGACAAGAGACCCAGTACTTC
CSAPRADRQETQYF
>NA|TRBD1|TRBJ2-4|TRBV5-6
TGTGCCAGCAGCACCATGGACAGGGAATCCAAAAACATTCAGTACTTC
CASSTMDRESKNIQYF
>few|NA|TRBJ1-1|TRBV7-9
TGTGCCAGCAGCTTCCTTCTTGATAGCACTGAAGCTTTCTTT
CASSFLLDSTEAFF
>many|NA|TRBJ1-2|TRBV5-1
TGCGCCAGCAGCTTGCCCAGAAGCTCCTATGGCTACACCTTC
CASSLPRSSYGYTF
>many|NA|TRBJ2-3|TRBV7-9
TGTGCCAGCAGCGCGGTAGGAGCAGATACGCAGTATTTT
CASSAVGADTQYF
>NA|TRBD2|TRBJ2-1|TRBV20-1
TGCAGTGCGGACCATCGGGGGGACTCCTACAATGAGCAGTTCTTC
CSADHRGDSYNEQFF
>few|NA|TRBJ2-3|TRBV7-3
TGTGCCAGCAGCTTAGATAGTCTCTCTACGCAGTATTTT
CASSLDSLSTQYF
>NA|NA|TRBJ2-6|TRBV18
TGTGCCAGCTCACCTCAGGGTCCTGGGGCCAACGTCCTGACTTTC
CASSPQGPGANVLTF
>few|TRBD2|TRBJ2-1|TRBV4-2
TGTGCCAGCCGCCCGGGGCGGGGGGAGAATGAGCAGTTCTTC
CASRPGRGENEQFF
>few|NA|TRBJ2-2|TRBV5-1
TGCGCCAGCAGCTCCGGGGCAGAATCCTTCACCGGGGAGCTGTTTTTT
CASSSGAESFTGELFF
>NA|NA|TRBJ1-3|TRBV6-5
TGTGCCAGCAGGGTTTCCTACAGCTCTGGAAACACCATATATTTT
CASRVSYSSGNTIYF
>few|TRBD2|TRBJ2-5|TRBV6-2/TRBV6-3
TGTGCCAGCAGGACTAGCGGCGCAGAGACCCAGTACTTC
CASRTSGAETQYF
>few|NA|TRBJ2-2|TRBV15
TGTGCCACCAGCAGAATCGGACTATACACCGGGGAGCTGTTTTTT
CATSRIGLYTGELFF
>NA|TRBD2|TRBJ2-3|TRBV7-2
TGTGCCAGCAGCTTAGTAACCAGCGGGGGGTATACGCAGTATTTT
CASSLVTSGGYTQYF
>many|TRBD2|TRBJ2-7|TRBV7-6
TGTGCCAGCAGCTTCTCAGGCGGGGGGGCCTACGAGCAGTACTTC
CASSFSGGGAYEQYF